This record covers a single T cell receptor (beta chain). Its specificity is not known. The CDR3 loop spans 13 amino acids. Germline assignment: CDR1 MNHNY and CDR2 SVGAGI (reference sequence). V dropped 5 bases and J dropped 5 bases, with 7 bases sitting between them. Using immunoSEQ multiplex PCR, the repertoire was profiled, and TCRdb retains in-frame clones only, with some absent. The sample carries 120,000 or so clones, 93% recorded once. The sample originates from a study of OX40 agonist ivuxolimab in advanced cancers. The wider study: Three patients responded partially, comprising one with hepatocellular carcinoma and two with cutaneous melanoma. Study-level findings and limits: Partial responders at 0.1-3.0 mg/kg had among the lowest clonal expansion. Clones of CD4+ and CD8+ blood T cells grew by week 6 at doses of 0.1 to 3.0 mg/kg.

Material: CD4+ or CD8+ T cells sorted from blood, obtained in a trial of the OX40 agonist ivuxolimab. The origin of this receptor is an adult with an advanced solid tumor such as melanoma, head and neck, liver or kidney cancer. The chain is built from TRBV6-6 and TRBJ1-6; D not resolved. The CDR3 here is CASSRDHNSPLHF. The CDR3 DNA sequence: TGTGCCAGCAGTCGCGACCATAATTCACCCCTCCACTTT.